These 6 T cell receptor beta chains were all obtained from the same sample, sequenced in a study of molecular identifiers for immune sequencing clone quantification. Using its own MiXCR run on the PCR reads, TCRdb lists one record per CDR3 protein. The sample lists about 300,000 distinct CDR3 sequences; over 20% were seen once. Material: naive CD8+ T cells from blood, with Jurkat cell RNA spiked in. Documented subset: FACS-sorted CD8+CD4-CCR7+CD45RA+ naive T cells. These receptors originate from a human donor in good health. Some libraries in this study had Jurkat cell RNA spiked in.

This clonotype was counted ten times or more. V gene TRBV7-9 combines with J gene TRBJ2-5; D unresolved. With 1 base removed from V and 0 bases from J, the gap between germline ends came to 15 bases. Germline assignment: CDR1 SEHNR and CDR2 FQNEAQ (reference sequence). The CDR3 covers 17 residues. The CDR3 bases are TGTGCCAGCAGCTTAGGTCGGCCGGATGAGTACCAAGAGACCCAGTACTTC. Protein sequence: CASSLGRPDEYQETQYF.

There are many counts of this clonotype. This chain joins TRBV19 and TRBJ1-5, with D possibly matching TRBD1 (5 bases). This CDR3 region has 13 residues. CDR1 is LNHDA and CDR2 is SQIVND in the germline V gene (reference sequence). Trimming took 8 bases from V and 5 from J, leaving 13 bases between them. CDR3: CASGGGGYQPQHF. CDR3 sequence (DNA): TGTGCCAGTGGGGGGGGGGGATATCAGCCCCAGCATTTT.

This clonotype has a handful of counts. The chain uses TRBV7-9 and TRBJ1-1; 7 bases are a match to TRBD1. V lost 2 bases, J lost 2 bases, and 11 bases stayed unmatched. Germline V gives CDR1 SEHNR, CDR2 FQNEAQ (reference sequence). The CDR3 length is 17 residues. Here the CDR3 reads CASSLIPGTEPNTEAFF. In DNA form, the CDR3 reads TGTGCCAGCAGCTTAATACCCGGGACAGAACCAAACACTGAAGCTTTCTTT.

This clonotype came up once. At one of its ends the junction is not consistent with the germline gene, which may arise from a read error. The rearrangement uses TRBV7-9 and TRBJ1-1; D remains unclear. CDR1 and CDR2 (germline): SEHNR, FQNEAQ (reference sequence). The length of the CDR3 is 13 residues. CDR3 DNA sequence: TGTGCCTGCAGCTTAGATACGAACACTGAAGCTTTCTTT. It codes for CACSLDTNTEAFF.

Turning to this clonotype: A read error may be the cause here, since a much bigger clone is one base away. The rearrangement uses TRBV7-9 and TRBJ2-7; the match to TRBD2 covers 11 bases. The CDR3 consists of 14 residues. The germline gives CDR1 SEHNR, CDR2 FQNEAQ (reference sequence). The CDR3 coding sequence is TGTGCCAGCAGCCGAACTAGCGGGGGAGGCGAGCGGTACTTC. Protein product: CASSRTSGGGERYF.

The table lists this clonotype with many counts. The rearrangement joins TRBV6-5 to TRBJ2-3; tentatively, D is TRBD2 (6 bases). The CDR3 sequence is 16 residues long. From germline, CDR1 is MNHEY and CDR2 SVGAGI. V was shortened by 4 bases and J by 2 bases, with 16 bases between the two germline ends. The CDR3 loop is CASSWNSGLNTDTQYF. DNA of the CDR3: TGTGCCAGCAGTTGGAATTCGGGACTCAACACAGATACGCAGTATTTT.